This TCR beta chain was sequenced in a study of blood T cell repertoires in COVID-19. The CDR3 length is 15 residues. CDR1 is SGHAT and CDR2 is FQNNGV in the germline V gene. V was shortened by 3 bases and J by 1 base, with 12 bases between the two germline ends. Sequencing was performed with immunoSEQ multiplex PCR; in TCRdb, only in-frame clones are kept and a portion is missing. The repertoire holds roughly 120,000 clones, with around 90% as singletons. Seattle participants joined during active infection and were tracked over time. Sequenced input: peripheral blood. V usage is TRBV11-2 and J usage is TRBJ1-1, with unresolved D. This clonotype was obtained from a woman aged 60-70 years with COVID-19, enrolled during active disease. CDR3 loop: CASSLTKEKNTEAFF. DNA for the CDR3: TGTGCCAGCAGCTTGACGAAGGAGAAGAACACTGAAGCTTTCTTT.